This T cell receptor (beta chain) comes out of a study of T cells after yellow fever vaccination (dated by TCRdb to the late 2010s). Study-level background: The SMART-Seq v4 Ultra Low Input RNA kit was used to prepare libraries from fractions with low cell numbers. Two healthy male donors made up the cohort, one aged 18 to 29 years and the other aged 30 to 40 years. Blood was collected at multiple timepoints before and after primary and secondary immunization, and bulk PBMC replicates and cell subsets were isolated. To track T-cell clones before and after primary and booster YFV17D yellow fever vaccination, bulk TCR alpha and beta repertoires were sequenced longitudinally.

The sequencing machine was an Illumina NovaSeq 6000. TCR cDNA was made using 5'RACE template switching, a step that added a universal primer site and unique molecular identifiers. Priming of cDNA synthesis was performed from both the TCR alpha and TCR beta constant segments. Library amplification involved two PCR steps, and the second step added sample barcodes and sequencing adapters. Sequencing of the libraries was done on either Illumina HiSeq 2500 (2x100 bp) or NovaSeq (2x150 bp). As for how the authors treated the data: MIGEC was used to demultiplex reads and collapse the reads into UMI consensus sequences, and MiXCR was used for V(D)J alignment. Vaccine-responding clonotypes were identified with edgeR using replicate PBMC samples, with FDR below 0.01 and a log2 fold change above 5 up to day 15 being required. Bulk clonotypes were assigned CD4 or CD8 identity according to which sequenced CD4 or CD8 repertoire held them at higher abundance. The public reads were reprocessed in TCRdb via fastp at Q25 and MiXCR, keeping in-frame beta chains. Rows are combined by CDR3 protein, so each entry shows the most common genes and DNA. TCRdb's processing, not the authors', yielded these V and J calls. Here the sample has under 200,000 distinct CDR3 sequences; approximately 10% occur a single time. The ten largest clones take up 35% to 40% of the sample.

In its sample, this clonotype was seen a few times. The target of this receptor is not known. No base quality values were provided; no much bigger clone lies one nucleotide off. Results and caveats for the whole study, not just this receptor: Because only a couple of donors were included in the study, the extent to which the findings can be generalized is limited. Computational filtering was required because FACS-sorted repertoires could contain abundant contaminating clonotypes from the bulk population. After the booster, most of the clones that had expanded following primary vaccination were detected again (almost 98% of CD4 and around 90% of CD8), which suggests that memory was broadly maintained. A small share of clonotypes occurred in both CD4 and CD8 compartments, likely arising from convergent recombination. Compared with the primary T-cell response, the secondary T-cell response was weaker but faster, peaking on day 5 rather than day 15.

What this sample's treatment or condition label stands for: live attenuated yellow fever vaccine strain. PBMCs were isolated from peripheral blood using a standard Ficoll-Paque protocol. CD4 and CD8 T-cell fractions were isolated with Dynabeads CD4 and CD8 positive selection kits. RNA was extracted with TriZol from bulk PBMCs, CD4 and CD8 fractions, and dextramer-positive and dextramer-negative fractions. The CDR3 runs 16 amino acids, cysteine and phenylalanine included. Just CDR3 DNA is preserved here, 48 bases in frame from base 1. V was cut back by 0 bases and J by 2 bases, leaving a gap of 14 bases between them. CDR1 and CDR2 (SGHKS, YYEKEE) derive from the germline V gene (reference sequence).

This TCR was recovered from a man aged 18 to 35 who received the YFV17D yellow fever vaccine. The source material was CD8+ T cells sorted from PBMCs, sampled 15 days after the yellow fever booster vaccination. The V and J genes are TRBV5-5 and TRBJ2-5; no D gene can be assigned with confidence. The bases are TGTGCCAGCAGCTTGGATTCGTACGACGGTCAAGAGACCCAGTACTTC. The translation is CASSLDSYDGQETQYF.